A selection of T cell receptor beta chains follows, all from one sample in a study of T cell responses to AZD1222 COVID-19 vaccine. Some clones are missing from TCRdb's copy, which holds only in-frame ones; the method was immunoSEQ multiplex PCR. The sample shows some 150,000 clones, about 91% of them seen only once. Specimen: peripheral blood, collected on day 0 of AZD1222 vaccination. All receptors come from an adult in good health. Each CDR3 is given with its conserved first and last residue. The order of the fields is V gene, clone size, J gene, D gene, CDR3 protein, CDR3 DNA. A D gene is named only where the DNA matches it firmly. The listing skips clone size in some rows; elsewhere it reads once, few, many or a size class.

V gene: TRBV7-9
clone size: NA
J gene: TRBJ1-1
D gene: NA
CDR3 protein: CASVGGTHTLEAFF
CDR3 DNA: TGTGCCAGCGTTGGGGGGACACACACCTTAGAAGCTTTCTTT

V gene: TRBV11-1
clone size: NA
J gene: TRBJ2-1
D gene: TRBD2
CDR3 protein: CASSLLGTSVGEQFF
CDR3 DNA: TGTGCCAGCAGCCTACTAGGGACTAGCGTGGGTGAGCAGTTCTTC

V gene: TRBV7-2
clone size: NA
J gene: TRBJ2-4
D gene: TRBD2
CDR3 protein: CASSLALESGSREAKNIQYF
CDR3 DNA: TGTGCCAGCAGCTTAGCGTTGGAGAGCGGGAGTCGGGAGGCCAAAAACATTCAGTACTTC

V gene: TRBV9
clone size: few
J gene: TRBJ2-7
D gene: NA
CDR3 protein: CASSVEDNANYEQYF
CDR3 DNA: TGTGCCAGCAGCGTAGAGGACAATGCTAACTACGAGCAGTACTTC

V gene: TRBV30
clone size: NA
J gene: TRBJ1-2
D gene: NA
CDR3 protein: CAWSPANYGYTF
CDR3 DNA: TGTGCCTGGAGTCCAGCCAACTATGGCTACACCTTC

V gene: TRBV28
clone size: NA
J gene: TRBJ1-4
D gene: TRBD1
CDR3 protein: CASSSAGQGGEKLFF
CDR3 DNA: TGTGCCAGCAGTTCCGCGGGACAGGGAGGTGAAAAACTGTTTTTT

V gene: TRBV4-3
clone size: NA
J gene: TRBJ2-7
D gene: NA
CDR3 protein: CASSQGNTWYF
CDR3 DNA: TGCGCCAGCAGCCAAGGGAATACTTGGTACTTC

V gene: TRBV6-2/TRBV6-3
clone size: few
J gene: TRBJ2-7
D gene: NA
CDR3 protein: CASSAIDEQYF
CDR3 DNA: TGTGCCAGCAGTGCCATCGACGAGCAGTACTTC

V gene: TRBV19
clone size: NA
J gene: TRBJ2-7
D gene: NA
CDR3 protein: CATQGRGMAYEQYF
CDR3 DNA: TGTGCCACCCAGGGACGAGGGATGGCCTACGAGCAGTACTTC

V gene: TRBV30
clone size: NA
J gene: TRBJ1-4
D gene: NA
CDR3 protein: CAWSPIHVDSPKLFF
CDR3 DNA: TGTGCCTGGAGTCCCATACACGTAGACAGTCCAAAACTGTTTTTT

V gene: TRBV19
clone size: NA
J gene: TRBJ1-1
D gene: TRBD1
CDR3 protein: CASSPSGQRNTEAFF
CDR3 DNA: TGTGCCAGTTCTCCCTCGGGACAGCGTAACACTGAAGCTTTCTTT

V gene: TRBV3-1/TRBV3-2
clone size: NA
J gene: TRBJ2-3
D gene: NA
CDR3 protein: CASSHDTDTQYF
CDR3 DNA: TGTGCCAGCAGCCATGACACAGATACGCAGTATTTT

V gene: TRBV3-1/TRBV3-2
clone size: NA
J gene: TRBJ2-3
D gene: NA
CDR3 protein: CASSQDDGHPSTDTQYF
CDR3 DNA: TGTGCCAGCAGCCAAGACGACGGGCACCCTAGCACAGATACGCAGTATTTT

V gene: TRBV29-1
clone size: NA
J gene: TRBJ2-7
D gene: NA
CDR3 protein: CSVVRTDSYEQYF
CDR3 DNA: TGCAGCGTTGTACGTACAGACTCCTACGAGCAGTACTTC

V gene: TRBV3-1/TRBV3-2
clone size: NA
J gene: TRBJ1-1
D gene: NA
CDR3 protein: CASSQMNTEAFF
CDR3 DNA: TGTGCCAGCAGCCAAATGAACACTGAAGCTTTCTTT

V gene: TRBV11-3
clone size: NA
J gene: TRBJ2-1
D gene: NA
CDR3 protein: CASSLGVEQFF
CDR3 DNA: TGTGCCAGCAGCTTAGGGGTCGAGCAGTTCTTC

V gene: TRBV19
clone size: NA
J gene: TRBJ2-7
D gene: NA
CDR3 protein: CASSPQRGVLKNEQYF
CDR3 DNA: TGTGCCAGTAGCCCCCAGAGGGGAGTCCTCAAAAACGAGCAGTACTTC

V gene: TRBV5-1
clone size: NA
J gene: TRBJ2-5
D gene: TRBD2
CDR3 protein: CASTVSSGILETQYF
CDR3 DNA: TGCGCCAGCACTGTTTCCAGCGGGATTCTAGAGACCCAGTACTTC

V gene: TRBV24-1
clone size: NA
J gene: TRBJ2-3
D gene: TRBD2
CDR3 protein: CATSEIPLAGGPRSTDTQYF
CDR3 DNA: TGTGCCACCAGTGAGATCCCCCTAGCGGGAGGGCCTCGGAGCACAGATACGCAGTATTTT

V gene: TRBV6-5
clone size: NA
J gene: TRBJ1-1
D gene: TRBD1
CDR3 protein: CASSTGTGATEAFF
CDR3 DNA: TGTGCCAGCAGTACCGGGACAGGGGCTACTGAAGCTTTCTTT

V gene: TRBV5-8
clone size: NA
J gene: TRBJ1-2
D gene: TRBD1
CDR3 protein: CASSLRQGYYGYTF
CDR3 DNA: TGTGCCAGCAGCTTGAGACAGGGTTACTATGGCTACACCTTC

V gene: TRBV6-5
clone size: few
J gene: TRBJ1-1
D gene: NA
CDR3 protein: CASSYGGIQGNTEAFF
CDR3 DNA: TGTGCCAGCAGTTACGGGGGGATACAGGGAAACACTGAAGCTTTCTTT